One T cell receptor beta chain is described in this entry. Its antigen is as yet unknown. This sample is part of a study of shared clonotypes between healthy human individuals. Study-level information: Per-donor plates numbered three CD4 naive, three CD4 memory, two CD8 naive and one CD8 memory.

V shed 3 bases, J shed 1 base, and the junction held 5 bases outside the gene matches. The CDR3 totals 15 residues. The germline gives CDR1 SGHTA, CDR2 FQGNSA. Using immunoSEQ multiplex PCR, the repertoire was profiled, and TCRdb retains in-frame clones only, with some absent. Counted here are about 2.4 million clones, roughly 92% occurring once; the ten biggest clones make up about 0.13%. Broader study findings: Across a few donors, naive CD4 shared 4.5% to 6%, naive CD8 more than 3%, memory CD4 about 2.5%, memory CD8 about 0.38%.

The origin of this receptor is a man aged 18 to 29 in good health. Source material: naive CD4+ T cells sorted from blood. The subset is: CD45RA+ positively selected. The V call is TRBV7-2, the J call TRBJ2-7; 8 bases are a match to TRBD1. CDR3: CASSFDRGTSYEQYF. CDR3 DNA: TGTGCCAGCAGCTTCGACAGGGGCACGTCCTACGAGCAGTACTTC.